The 16 T cell receptor beta chains presented below share a single source sample, sequenced in a study of blood T cells in healthy people across ages. Primed by a sample-barcoded 5' primer and a J-beta primer mix, a second PCR proceeded for about 6 to 11 cycles. TCRdb passed the 5' RACE reads through MiXCR, listing each CDR3 protein once. The sample holds some 1.6 million distinct CDR3 sequences; 30% to 35% are singletons and the top ten take 11%. The material sequenced was blood. The receptor set was obtained from a woman aged 25 to 39 in good health.

This chain uses TRBV5-1 with TRBJ2-7; 8 bases fit TRBD2. With V trimmed by 4 bases and J by 7 bases, 4 bases remained unmatched. CDR3 length: 12 residues. Germline V lookup: CDR1 SGHRS, CDR2 YFSETQ. The CDR3: CASSREGMEQYF. CDR3 in DNA: TGCGCCAGCAGCCGGGAGGGGATGGAGCAGTACTTC.

This clonotype was detected a few times. J is TRBJ2-7 and V is TRBV20-1, with a tentative D call TRBD1 (6 bases). V gave up 5 bases and J gave up 0 bases, with 23 bases separating them. Germline assignment: CDR1 DFQATT and CDR2 SNEGSKA (reference sequence). This CDR3 has 17 amino acids. The CDR3 here is CSALGGRRGTSSYEQYF. The DNA for the CDR3 is TGCAGTGCTTTAGGAGGACGCAGGGGTACGAGCTCCTACGAGCAGTACTTC.

This clonotype was found many times. V gene TRBV7-8 combines with J gene TRBJ2-7; D is possibly TRBD1 or TRBD2 (6 bases each). The CDR3 runs to 18 residues. The ends were cut back, 10 bases at V and 2 bases at J, with 30 bases in the middle. Germline V gene sequence: CDR1 SGHVS, CDR2 FQNEAQ. The CDR3 sequence is CATSPLGGGGTTTYEQYF. Here the CDR3 DNA reads TGTGCCACCTCCCCACTAGGGGGAGGTGGGACAACAACCTACGAGCAGTACTTC.

J is TRBJ1-6 and V is TRBV4-1; D is perhaps TRBD1 (6 bases). CDR3 length: 15 residues. Germline V gives CDR1 MGHRA, CDR2 YSYEKL. V was clipped by 4 bases and J by 8 bases, with 15 bases between them. The CDR3 region is CASSPGTPTYSPLHF. Here the CDR3 DNA reads TGCGCCAGCAGCCCAGGGACACCGACCTATTCACCCCTCCACTTT.

The chain recombines TRBV12-3 or TRBV12-4 with TRBJ2-3; 16 nucleotides match TRBD2. J gave up 5 bases and V 4 bases, and 6 bases lay outside the gene matches. The CDR3 is made up of 17 amino acids. The chain's CDR3 is CASSWGLAGGSKDTQYF. The CDR3 nucleotides are TGTGCCAGCAGTTGGGGACTAGCGGGGGGGAGTAAAGATACGCAGTATTTT.

This clonotype was recorded once. The chain couples TRBV4-1 to TRBJ2-7, with D perhaps given as TRBD1 or TRBD2 (5 bases each). This CDR3 is built from 14 residues. Trimming took 0 bases from V and 6 from J, leaving 12 bases between them. The germline V gene encodes CDR1 MGHRA and CDR2 YSYEKL. The CDR3 reads CASSQDVGASEQYF. The DNA of the CDR3 is TGCGCCAGCAGCCAAGATGTCGGGGCAAGCGAGCAGTACTTC.

This sequence joins TRBV12-3 or TRBV12-4 and TRBJ2-4; D uncertain. Matching the DNA end better, TRBJ2-7 makes the J call doubtful. This CDR3 contains 13 residues. The CDR3 region is CASSLIGTHEQYF. As DNA, the CDR3 is TGTGCCAGCAGTTTGATAGGAACCCACGAGCAGTACTTC.

V and J are TRBV4-2 and TRBJ1-3; D is uncertain. The CDR3 consists of 17 residues. V was trimmed by 0 bases and J by 4 bases, leaving 16 bases between them. Germline V lookup: CDR1 LGHNA, CDR2 YNFKEQ. The CDR3 DNA reads as TGTGCCAGCAGCCAAGACAGCTTTCGGGTTGGAGGAAACACCATATATTTT. Its translation is CASSQDSFRVGGNTIYF.

As for this clonotype: This could be a read error, since a much larger clone is one nucleotide away. This rearrangement joins TRBV27 to TRBJ2-7, with 9 bases aligning to TRBD2. This CDR3 comprises 13 residues. Losses at the gene ends were 8 bases for V and 9 bases for J; bases not matched to a gene: 11. The germline CDR1 and CDR2 sequences are MNHEY and SMNVEV (reference sequence). The CDR3 DNA follows: TGTGCCAGCGGGGGACTAGCCGCCGGGGGGCAGTACTTC. Amino acid sequence: CASGGLAAGGQYF.

This rearrangement joins TRBV7-3 to TRBJ1-1; D not resolved. V lost 10 bases to trimming and J lost 2 bases, with 14 bases between them. The CDR3 runs 13 residues. Germline loops: CDR1 SGHTA, CDR2 FQGTGA. In nucleotides, the CDR3 is TGTGCCACTAAAACAGAACCCAACACTGAAGCTTTCTTT. Translating it yields CATKTEPNTEAFF.

This clonotype was seen only a few times. The DNA for the CDR3 is TGCAGTGCTAGCAAGGAAGGGGGCAGCTACAATGAGCAGTTCTTC. It is translated as CSASKEGGSYNEQFF. V gene TRBV20-1 combines with J gene TRBJ2-1; 7 nucleotides align to TRBD1. The germline gives CDR1 DFQATT, CDR2 SNEGSKA (reference sequence). V lost 3 bases, J lost 3 bases, and 8 bases stayed unmatched. CDR3 length equals 15 residues.

As for this clonotype: Its ends do not fully match the called genes, so a read error is possible. The rearrangement links TRBV5-1 to TRBJ2-5; TRBD2 matches 11 bases. This CDR3 contains 16 residues. Germline CDR1 reads SGHRS; CDR2 reads YFSETQ. The CDR3 nucleotides read TGCGCCAGCAGCCCCACACTAGCGGGGGCTCAAGAGATCCAGTACTTC. Translation: CASSPTLAGAQEIQYF.

The sample holds a few counts of this clonotype. The chain joins TRBV9 to TRBJ2-3, with 8 bases that match TRBD2. The CDR3 runs to 16 residues. V was pared by 3 bases and J by 4 bases, with 10 bases of the junction left unmatched. Germline values: CDR1 SGDLS, CDR2 YYNGEE. CDR3: CASSGRGAGAADTQYF. DNA for the CDR3: TGTGCCAGCAGCGGCCGAGGAGCGGGAGCGGCAGATACGCAGTATTTT.

The rearrangement joins TRBV20-1 to TRBJ2-3, with TRBD2 matching over 7 bases. Unmatched junction bases numbered 10, after V lost 8 bases and J lost 2 bases. The CDR3 runs to 14 residues. In germline, CDR1 is DFQATT, CDR2 SNEGSKA (reference sequence). The CDR3: CSHKLGTNTDTQYF. CDR3 coding DNA: TGCAGTCATAAACTCGGGACTAACACAGATACGCAGTATTTT.

The table lists this clonotype with many counts. V and J are TRBV12-3 or TRBV12-4 and TRBJ2-3; 8 positions match TRBD1. This CDR3 region has 14 residues. After removal of 5 bases from V and 6 bases from J, the junction contained 7 bases not matched to a gene. CDR3 region: CASSLQGARDTQYF. The CDR3 coding sequence is TGTGCCAGCAGTCTCCAGGGGGCGCGGGATACGCAGTATTTT.

The V call is TRBV7-6, the J call TRBJ2-3, with TRBD2 matching over 7 bases. V lost 0 bases, J lost 2 bases, and 14 bases stayed unmatched. The CDR3 totals 19 residues. CDR1 is SGHVS, CDR2 FNYEAQ, per germline. The CDR3 loop is CASSLALNWASGTTDTQYF. The CDR3 DNA follows: TGTGCCAGCAGCTTAGCTCTGAATTGGGCTAGCGGCACCACAGATACGCAGTATTTT.